Below are 22 T cell receptor beta chains sequenced from a single sample in a study of shared clonotypes between healthy human individuals. The data were produced by immunoSEQ multiplex PCR, yet TCRdb's version contains in-frame clones alone and is incomplete. This table holds about 2.1 million clones, 90% to 95% found once. Naive CD8 cells, CD45RO-negative and positively selected for CCR7, excluded terminally differentiated effector memory CD45RA+ cells. Sequences were obtained from naive CD8+ T cells from PBMCs. All receptors derive from a young man in good health. Some clones in this sample may be carry-over from other donors' samples.

The chain is built from TRBV28 and TRBJ2-1; D remains unclear. Germline values: CDR1 MDHEN, CDR2 SYDVKM. Deletions cut 3 bases from V and 0 bases from J, with 9 bases between. This CDR3 spans 15 amino acids. CDR3 in amino acids: CASSLNESSYNEQFF. In nucleotides, the CDR3 is TGTGCCAGCAGTTTGAATGAAAGCTCCTACAATGAGCAGTTCTTC.

The chain recombines TRBV18 with TRBJ2-1, with 9 bases aligning to TRBD2. The CDR3 contains 20 residues. The J segment lost 7 bases and the V segment lost 4 bases, leaving 23 bases of the junction unmatched. The germline V gene encodes CDR1 KGHSH and CDR2 LQKENI. CDR3 amino acids: CASSLALVLRGRAAGNEQFF. The CDR3 nucleotides read TGTGCCAGCTCACTAGCTCTAGTTCTTCGCGGGAGGGCCGCGGGTAATGAGCAGTTCTTC.

This chain connects TRBV7-9 to TRBJ2-1; D is possibly TRBD2 (5 bases). The CDR3 loop spans 14 amino acids. Between the trimmed V and J ends, which lost 4 bases and 6 bases, there was a span of 13 bases. Germline V CDR1 and CDR2: SEHNR, FQNEAQ (reference sequence). The CDR3 is CASSYGPAGNEQFF. The DNA of the CDR3 is TGTGCCAGCAGCTATGGACCGGCGGGCAATGAGCAGTTCTTC. The variable domain in full, with the rest retrieved from reference TRBV7-9 and TRBJ2-1, is DTGVSQNPRHKITKRGQNVTFRCDPISEHNRLYWYRQTLGQGPEFLTYFQNEAQLEKSRLLSDRFSAERPKGSFSTLEIQRTEQGDSAMYLCASSYGPAGNEQFFGPGTRLTVL.

The gene calls are TRBV7-8 and TRBJ1-2; 8 bases align to TRBD1. After removal of 5 bases from V and 4 bases from J, the junction contained 9 bases not matched to a gene. In germline, CDR1 is SGHVS, CDR2 FQNEAQ. This CDR3 has 15 amino acids. CDR3 amino acids: CASSNSGTGFYGYTF. CDR3 sequence (DNA): TGTGCCAGCAGCAATTCCGGGACAGGCTTCTATGGCTACACCTTC.

This chain uses TRBV9 with TRBJ2-7; 8 nucleotides line up with TRBD2. CDR3 length equals 16 residues. The germline V gene has CDR1 SGDLS and CDR2 YYNGEE. J gave up 0 bases and V 4 bases, and 9 bases lay outside the gene matches. The CDR3 region has the DNA TGTGCCAGCAGCCCAGGCCCCGGGAGGGCCTCCTACGAGCAGTACTTC. This gives the protein CASSPGPGRASYEQYF.

This sequence joins TRBV9 and TRBJ2-2; D may be TRBD1 or TRBD2 (5 bases each). This CDR3 has 13 residues. Trimming took off 7 bases at V and 8 bases at J, with 15 bases between the two ends. CDR1 and CDR2 (germline): SGDLS, YYNGEE. The CDR3 nucleotides are TGTGCCAGCGCCGTTTGGGGCGGGGGGGAGCTGTTTTTT. Its translation is CASAVWGGGELFF.

This chain connects TRBV4-1 to TRBJ2-7, with a possible D match to TRBD1 (5 bases). V lost 0 bases and J lost 3, with 15 bases in between. The length of the CDR3 is 16 residues. Germline CDR1 reads MGHRA; CDR2 reads YSYEKL. CDR3 protein: CASSQDRVGVNYEQYF. The CDR3 DNA follows: TGCGCCAGCAGCCAAGATCGGGTAGGGGTCAACTACGAGCAGTACTTC.

V gene TRBV29-1 combines with J gene TRBJ2-2, with a possible D match to TRBD1 (5 bases). Trimming shortened V by 5 bases and J by 3 bases, and 7 bases separated the two germline ends. CDR1 is SQVTM, CDR2 ANQGSEA, per germline. The CDR3 is 12 amino acids. The DNA for the CDR3 is TGCAGCGTTCTAGGGGACACCGGGGAGCTGTTTTTT. Translating gives CSVLGDTGELFF.

The CDR3 DNA is TGTGCCAGCAGTTTAAAATCGCAGCGATCGTACCAAGAGACCCAGTACTTC. This translates into CASSLKSQRSYQETQYF. The chain joins TRBV27 to TRBJ2-5; no firm D call. Germline-derived CDR1 and CDR2 are MNHEY and SMNVEV (reference sequence). V was trimmed by 2 bases and J by 0 bases, leaving 16 bases between them. This CDR3 is built from 17 residues.

The chain links TRBV9 to TRBJ2-7; D not resolved. There are 13 residues in the CDR3. V was clipped by 4 bases and J by 5 bases, with 13 bases between them. Germline CDR1 SGDLS, CDR2 YYNGEE. The CDR3 is CASSQRPIDEQYF. The CDR3 DNA is TGTGCCAGCAGCCAGAGACCCATCGACGAGCAGTACTTC.

The rearrangement joins TRBV28 to TRBJ1-5, with 8 bases identical to TRBD1. Germline V gene sequence: CDR1 MDHEN, CDR2 SYDVKM. The CDR3 totals 15 residues. V lost 6 bases, J lost 2 bases, and 6 bases stayed unmatched. For the CDR3, the DNA is TGTGCCAGCAGGTTGACAGGGGCACGCAATCAGCCCCAGCATTTT. Protein: CASRLTGARNQPQHF. Using reference TRBV28 and TRBJ1-5 for the parts outside the CDR3, the full variable domain is DVKVTQSSRYLVKRTGEKVFLECVQDMDHENMFWYRQDPGLGLRLIYFSYDVKMKEKGDIPEGYSVSREKKERFSLILESASTNQTSMYLCASRLTGARNQPQHFGDGTRLSIL.

Notes on this clone: The sample carries other DNA sequences with the same CDR3. The chain employs TRBV27 and TRBJ2-7; no reliable D call. V lost 0 bases, J lost 3 bases, and 3 bases lay in between. The CDR3 is made up of 12 amino acids. Germline-derived CDR1 and CDR2 are MNHEY and SMNVEV (reference sequence). CDR3 sequence: CASSLSGYEQYF. CDR3 DNA: TGTGCCAGCAGTTTATCAGGCTACGAGCAGTACTTC.

This clone was seen just once. The chain uses TRBV5-6 and TRBJ2-7; TRBD2 matches at 11 bases. CDR3 size: 15 residues. The J segment lost 4 bases and the V segment lost 4 bases, leaving 7 bases of the junction unmatched. Germline V CDR1 and CDR2: SGHDT, YYEEEE. The CDR3 DNA is TGTGCCAGCAGCGTACTAGCGGGAGAGGAATACGAGCAGTACTTC. Protein: CASSVLAGEEYEQYF. Together with reference TRBV5-6 and TRBJ2-7, the CDR3 gives the full variable domain: DAGVTQSPTHLIKTRGQQVTLRCSPKSGHDTVSWYQQALGQGPQFIFQYYEEEERQRGNFPDRFSGHQFPNYSSELNVNALLLGDSALYLCASSVLAGEEYEQYFGPGTRLTVT.

The chain joins TRBV2 to TRBJ2-7; 7 positions match TRBD2. With V trimmed by 7 bases and J by 2 bases, 23 bases remained unmatched. The germline CDR1 and CDR2 sequences are SNHLY and FYNNEI. This CDR3 is 19 amino acids long. CDR3 bases: TGTGCCAGCACCATAATGGGGCCTAGCGGTGGGGTGGCAACCTACGAGCAGTACTTC. Translation gives CASTIMGPSGGVATYEQYF. Full variable domain (missing parts from reference TRBV2 and TRBJ2-7): EPEVTQTPSHQVTQMGQEVILRCVPISNHLYFYWYRQILGQKVEFLVSFYNNEISEKSEIFDDQFSVERPDGSNFTLKIRSTKLEDSAMYFCASTIMGPSGGVATYEQYFGPGTRLTVT.

The chain joins TRBV4-1 to TRBJ1-1; D ambiguous. The CDR3 covers 13 residues. V was shortened by 6 bases and J by 4 bases, with 12 bases between the two germline ends. Germline CDR1 reads MGHRA; CDR2 reads YSYEKL. The CDR3: CASSRTPSTEAFF. CDR3 nucleotides: TGCGCCAGCAGTCGTACCCCCTCCACTGAAGCTTTCTTT.

The V call is TRBV29-1, the J call TRBJ2-7; maybe TRBD2 (6 bases). Trimming cost V 6 bases and J 0 bases, with 15 bases left between them. CDR3 size: 14 residues. Germline V gives CDR1 SQVTM, CDR2 ANQGSEA. The CDR3 DNA reads TGCAGCGTGCCCGCGGGGATTAGCTCCTACGAGCAGTACTTC. Translating it yields CSVPAGISSYEQYF.

The J gene is TRBJ1-4, the V gene TRBV5-1; 10 bases map to TRBD1. The CDR3 runs 15 residues. Unmatched junction bases numbered 5, after V lost 4 bases and J lost 5 bases. In germline, CDR1 is SGHRS, CDR2 YFSETQ. The CDR3 DNA reads TGCGCCAGCAGCCCCGGACAGGGGGGAAATGAAAAACTGTTTTTT. Its translation: CASSPGQGGNEKLFF.

The V and J genes are TRBV5-4 and TRBJ2-6; unclear D gene. This CDR3 is built from 16 residues. Between the trimmed V and J ends, which lost 3 bases and 0 bases, there was a span of 10 bases. Germline CDR1 is SGHNT and CDR2 is YYREEE (reference sequence). For the CDR3, the DNA is TGTGCCAGCAGCTCCCATCGGGTCTCTGGGGCCAACGTCCTGACTTTC. Its translation is CASSSHRVSGANVLTF.

The chain joins TRBV27 to TRBJ1-2; D possibly corresponds to TRBD1 (5 bases). This CDR3 has 14 residues. Germline V gene data show CDR1 as MNHEY and CDR2 as SMNVEV (reference sequence). V lost 5 bases to trimming and J lost 7 bases, with 17 bases between them. CDR3 nucleotides: TGTGCCAGCAGTACCCGGGACCGGAGGGGTGGCTACACCTTC. Translated, it gives CASSTRDRRGGYTF.

This sequence joins TRBV4-3 and TRBJ2-7, with a tentative D call TRBD1 (6 bases). Germline CDR1 is LGHNA and CDR2 is YSLEER. With 1 base removed from V and 5 bases from J, the gap between germline ends came to 15 bases. The CDR3 consists of 15 residues. The CDR3 DNA is TGCGCCAGCAGCCAAGTCGGATCGACAGGCCACGAGCAGTACTTC. Protein product: CASSQVGSTGHEQYF.

CDR3 loop: CSVVDIPGGYTF. The DNA of the CDR3 is TGCAGCGTAGTGGACATACCGGGGGGCTACACCTTC. The rearrangement links TRBV29-1 to TRBJ1-2, with D possibly matching TRBD1 (5 bases). Between the trimmed V and J ends, which lost 6 bases and 8 bases, there was a span of 16 bases. The CDR3 has 12 amino acids. The germline V gene has CDR1 SQVTM and CDR2 ANQGSEA.

For the CDR3, the DNA is TGTGCCAGCAGCGTAGGATTTGGTGAGCAGTTCTTC. It is translated as CASSVGFGEQFF. The rearrangement links TRBV9 to TRBJ2-1; no clear D gene. The CDR3 runs to 12 residues. V was trimmed by 0 bases and J by 9 bases, leaving 7 bases between them. Germline V lookup: CDR1 SGDLS, CDR2 YYNGEE.